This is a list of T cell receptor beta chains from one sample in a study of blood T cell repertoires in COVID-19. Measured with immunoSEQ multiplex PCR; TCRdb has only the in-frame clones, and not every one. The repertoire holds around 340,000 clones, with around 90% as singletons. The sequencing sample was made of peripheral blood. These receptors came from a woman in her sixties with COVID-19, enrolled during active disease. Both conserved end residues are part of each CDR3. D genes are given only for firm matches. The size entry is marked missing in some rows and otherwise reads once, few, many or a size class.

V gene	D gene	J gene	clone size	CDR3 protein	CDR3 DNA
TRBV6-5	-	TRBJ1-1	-	CASRDGEDLNTEAFF	TGTGCCAGCAGGGATGGGGAGGATTTGAACACTGAAGCTTTCTTT
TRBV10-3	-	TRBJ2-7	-	CAISESGGGRPYEQYF	TGTGCCATCAGTGAGTCGGGCGGGGGCCGTCCCTACGAGCAGTACTTC
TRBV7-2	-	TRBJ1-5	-	CASSLGGGPGGQPQHF	TGTGCCAGCAGCTTAGGGGGAGGTCCGGGGGGCCAGCCCCAGCATTTT
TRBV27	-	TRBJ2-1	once	CASSLGSSDEQFF	TGTGCCAGCAGTTTGGGCAGTTCAGATGAGCAGTTCTTC
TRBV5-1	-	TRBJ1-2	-	CASSPPWTGNYGYTF	TGCGCCAGCAGCCCCCCTTGGACGGGAAACTATGGCTACACCTTC
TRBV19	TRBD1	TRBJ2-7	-	CASSKGTGGSYEQYF	TGTGCCAGTAGTAAGGGGACAGGGGGATCCTACGAGCAGTACTTC
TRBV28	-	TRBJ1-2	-	CASSFGRGKGYTF	TGTGCCAGCAGTTTTGGGAGGGGGAAAGGCTACACCTTC
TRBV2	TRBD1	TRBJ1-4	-	CASSGQGGNYEKLFF	TGTGCCAGCAGTGGTCAGGGGGGCAATTATGAAAAACTGTTTTTT
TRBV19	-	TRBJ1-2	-	CASSPGDYGYTF	TGTGCCAGTAGCCCAGGGGACTATGGCTACACCTTC
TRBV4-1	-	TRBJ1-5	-	CASSPREGNQPQHF	TGCGCCAGCAGCCCCCGGGAGGGCAATCAGCCCCAGCATTTT
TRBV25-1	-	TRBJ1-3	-	CASRPSGGNTIYF	TGTGCCAGCAGACCGTCAGGGGGAAACACCATATATTTT
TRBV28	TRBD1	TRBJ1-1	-	CASRPRDRVTEAFF	TGTGCCAGCCGTCCCCGGGACAGGGTGACTGAAGCTTTCTTT
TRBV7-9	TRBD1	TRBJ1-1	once	CASSAGQLNTEAFF	TGTGCCAGCAGCGCGGGACAGCTGAACACTGAAGCTTTCTTT
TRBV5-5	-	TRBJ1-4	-	CASSVGLRNEKLFF	TGTGCCAGCAGTGTGGGCCTGAGAAATGAAAAACTGTTTTTT
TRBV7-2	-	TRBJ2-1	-	CASLELASSYNEQFF	TGTGCCAGCCTGGAGTTGGCAAGCTCCTACAATGAGCAGTTCTTC
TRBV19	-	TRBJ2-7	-	CASSAQPGSGEQYF	TGTGCCAGTAGTGCCCAGCCGGGGTCGGGAGAGCAGTACTTC
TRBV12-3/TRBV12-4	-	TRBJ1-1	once	CASSFSRMEAFF	TGTGCCAGCAGTTTCTCCCGTATGGAAGCTTTCTTT
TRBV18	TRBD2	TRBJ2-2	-	CASSPPLAGGLTGELFF	TGTGCCAGCTCACCACCTTTGGCGGGGGGCCTCACCGGGGAGCTGTTTTTT
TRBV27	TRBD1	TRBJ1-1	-	CASTTGAGDTEAFF	TGTGCCAGCACTACAGGGGCAGGGGACACTGAAGCTTTCTTT
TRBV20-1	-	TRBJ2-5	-	CSARTEETQYF	TGCAGTGCAAGGACAGAAGAGACCCAGTACTTC
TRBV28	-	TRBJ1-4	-	CASSSPQGTNEKLFF	TGTGCCAGCAGTTCACCACAGGGAACTAATGAAAAACTGTTTTTT
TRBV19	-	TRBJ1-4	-	CASKPGWASEKLFF	TGTGCCAGTAAACCAGGGTGGGCTAGTGAAAAACTGTTTTTT
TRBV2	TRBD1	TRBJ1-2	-	CASRGGQGAFLGYTF	TGTGCCAGCAGGGGGGGACAGGGGGCCTTCCTAGGCTACACCTTC
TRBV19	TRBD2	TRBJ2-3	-	CASSIRRGGLDTQYF	TGTGCCAGTAGTATCCGGCGGGGGGGTCTAGATACGCAGTATTTT